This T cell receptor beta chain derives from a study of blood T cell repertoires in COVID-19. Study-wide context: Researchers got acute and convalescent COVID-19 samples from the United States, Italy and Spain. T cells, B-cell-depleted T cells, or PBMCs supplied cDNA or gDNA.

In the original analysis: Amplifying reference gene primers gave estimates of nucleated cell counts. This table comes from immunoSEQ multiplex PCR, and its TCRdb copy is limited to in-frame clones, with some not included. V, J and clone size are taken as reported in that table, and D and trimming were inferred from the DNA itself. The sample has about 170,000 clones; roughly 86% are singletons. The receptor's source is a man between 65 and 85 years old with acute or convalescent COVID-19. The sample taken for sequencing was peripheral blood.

CDR3 residues: CASSKPAGGWSGELFF. The DNA for the CDR3 is TGTGCCAGCAGCAAACCAGCGGGGGGTTGGTCCGGGGAGCTGTTTTTT. The rearrangement links TRBV7-8 to TRBJ2-2, with 9 bases lining up with TRBD2. The junction had 10 bases not matched to a gene; V was cut back by 5 bases and J by 6 bases. This CDR3 contains 16 residues. The V gene's germline CDR1 is SGHVS and CDR2 FQNEAQ.